One sample yielded the 9 T cell receptor beta chains listed below, sequenced in a study of T cell repertoires in cytomegalovirus infection. These receptors' antigens are unknown. TCRdb recomputed calls from the reads with MiXCR, one row per CDR3 protein. The top ten clones hold about 14% of a sample with fewer than 1,000,000 distinct CDR3 sequences, 30% to 40% of them seen once. The material sequenced was cultured CD8+ T cells from PBMCs, taken from culture after CMV antigen stimulation. These receptor sequences come from a human donor in good health (CMV status not recorded). Some clones in this sample may be carry-over from other donors' samples.

The genes are TRBV12-3 or TRBV12-4 and TRBJ2-1; TRBD1 is a possible D gene (6 bases). The CDR3 is made up of 17 amino acids. The ends were cut back, 2 bases at V and 5 bases at J, with 19 bases in the middle. The CDR3 sequence: CASSLRPVGTQDNEQFF. In nucleotides, the CDR3 is TGTGCCAGCAGTTTACGTCCTGTGGGGACACAAGACAATGAGCAGTTCTTC.

The chain uses TRBV4-1 and TRBJ2-1; D may be TRBD2 (6 bases). Per the germline V gene, CDR1 is MGHRA and CDR2 is YSYEKL. Between the trimmed V and J ends, which lost 4 bases and 4 bases, there was a span of 17 bases. The CDR3 totals 16 residues. The CDR3 bases are TGCGCCAGCAGCCCAGGGTTGGAGGGGAGGTACAATGAGCAGTTCTTC. This gives the protein CASSPGLEGRYNEQFF.

The CDR3 region is CASSLDSREIAEQYF. For the CDR3, the DNA is TGTGCCAGCAGTTTGGATTCCAGGGAAATCGCCGAGCAGTACTTC. The chain couples TRBV27 to TRBJ2-7, with D perhaps TRBD1 (5 bases). With 3 bases removed from V and 6 bases from J, the gap between germline ends came to 18 bases. CDR1 is MNHEY, CDR2 SMNVEV, per germline (reference sequence). This CDR3 has 15 residues.

This chain connects TRBV7-9 to TRBJ1-1, with a possible D match to TRBD1 (5 bases). CDR3 length: 14 amino acids. Germline CDR1 SEHNR, CDR2 FQNEAQ (reference sequence). Trimming left V 7 bases short and J 3 bases short, with 15 bases between. The CDR3 coding sequence is TGTGCCAGCACTTCAGGGTCTAGAGACACTGAAGCTTTCTTT. Protein sequence: CASTSGSRDTEAFF.

This clonotype was detected a few times. This chain uses TRBV7-9 with TRBJ1-2; D may be TRBD1 (6 bases). The germline V gene has CDR1 SEHNR and CDR2 FQNEAQ (reference sequence). Trimming took 3 bases from V and 8 from J, leaving 19 bases between them. The CDR3 consists of 15 residues. The CDR3 nucleotides are TGTGCCAGCAGCTTTAGGTCAGGGGTTGAAGCCGGCTACACCTTC. Amino acid sequence: CASSFRSGVEAGYTF.

V gene TRBV4-1 combines with J gene TRBJ1-1; 9 bases fit TRBD1. V gave up 0 bases and J gave up 1 base; unmatched junction bases: 6. The CDR3 sequence is 17 residues long. Germline V gene sequence: CDR1 MGHRA, CDR2 YSYEKL. CDR3 in DNA: TGCGCCAGCAGCCAAGAGCCGATGGGACAGGGGAACACTGAAGCTTTCTTT. As protein: CASSQEPMGQGNTEAFF.

This clonotype showed up just a few times. The V call is TRBV2, the J call TRBJ1-1; D is ambiguous. This CDR3 is 12 amino acids long. Trimming removed 2 bases from V and 8 bases from J, with 9 bases in between. The germline gives CDR1 SNHLY, CDR2 FYNNEI. CDR3 protein: CASSEYAAEAFF. The CDR3 coding sequence is TGTGCCAGCAGTGAATACGCAGCGGAAGCTTTCTTT.

This clonotype was counted ten times or more. V gene TRBV7-9 combines with J gene TRBJ2-1, with a possible D match to TRBD2 (6 bases). This CDR3 is built from 15 residues. CDR1 is SEHNR, CDR2 FQNEAQ, per germline (reference sequence). Deletions cut 6 bases from V and 4 bases from J, with 16 bases between. The CDR3 DNA reads as TGTGCCAGCAGTCCGCCGAGGACTACTTACAATGAGCAGTTCTTC. Translation: CASSPPRTTYNEQFF.

This clonotype has more than one count but fewer than ten. The chain is built from TRBV5-1 and TRBJ2-7; 8 bases map to TRBD1. The ends lost 5 bases at V and 3 bases at J; junction bases unmatched: 7. CDR3 size: 14 residues. In germline, CDR1 is SGHRS, CDR2 YFSETQ. The chain's CDR3 is CASRETGAYYEQYF. Written as DNA, the CDR3 is TGCGCCAGCAGGGAGACAGGGGCATACTACGAGCAGTACTTC.